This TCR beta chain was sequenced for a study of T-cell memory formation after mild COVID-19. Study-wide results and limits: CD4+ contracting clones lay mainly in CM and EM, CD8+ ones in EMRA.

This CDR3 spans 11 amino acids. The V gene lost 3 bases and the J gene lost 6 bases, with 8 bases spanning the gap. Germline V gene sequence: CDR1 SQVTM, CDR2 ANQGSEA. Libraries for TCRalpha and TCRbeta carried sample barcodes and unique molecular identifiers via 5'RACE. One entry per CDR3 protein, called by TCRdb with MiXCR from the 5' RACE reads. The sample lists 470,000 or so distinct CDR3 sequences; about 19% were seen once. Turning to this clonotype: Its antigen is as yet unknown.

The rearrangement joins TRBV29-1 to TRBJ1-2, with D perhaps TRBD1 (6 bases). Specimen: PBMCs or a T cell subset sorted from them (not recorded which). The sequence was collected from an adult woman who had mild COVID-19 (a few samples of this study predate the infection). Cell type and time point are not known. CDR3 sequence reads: CSVEGAHGYTF. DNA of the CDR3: TGCAGCGTTGAGGGGGCCCATGGCTACACCTTC.